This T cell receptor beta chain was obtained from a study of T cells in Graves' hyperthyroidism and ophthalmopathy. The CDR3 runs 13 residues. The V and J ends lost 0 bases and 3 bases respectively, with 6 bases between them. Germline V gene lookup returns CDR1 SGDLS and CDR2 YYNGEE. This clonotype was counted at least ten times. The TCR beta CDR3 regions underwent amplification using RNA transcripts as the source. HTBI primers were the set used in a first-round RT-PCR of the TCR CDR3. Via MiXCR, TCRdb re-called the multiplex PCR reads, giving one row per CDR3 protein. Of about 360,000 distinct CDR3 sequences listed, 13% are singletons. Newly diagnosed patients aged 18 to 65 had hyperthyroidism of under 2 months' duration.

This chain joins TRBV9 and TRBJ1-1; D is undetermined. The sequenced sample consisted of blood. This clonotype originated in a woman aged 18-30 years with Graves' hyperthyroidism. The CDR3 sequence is CASSVGTYTEAFF. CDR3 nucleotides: TGTGCCAGCAGCGTAGGGACTTACACTGAAGCTTTCTTT.